The present T cell receptor beta chain was sequenced within a study of regulatory T cells in long-lasting Graves disease. Relying on iRepertoire HTBI primers and Arm-PCR of CDR3 regions, the team built TCR beta libraries. MiXCR, run by TCRdb on the multiplex PCR reads, gives a single entry per CDR3 protein. In the table there are 550,000 to 650,000 distinct CDR3 sequences, about 16% of which are singletons. This CDR3 spans 13 amino acids. With 2 bases removed from V and 3 bases from J, the gap between germline ends came to 5 bases. Germline V gene lookup returns CDR1 LNHDA and CDR2 SQIVND (reference sequence). As for time point: newly diagnosed GD, antithyroid drugs for less than 3 months. TCR sequences were obtained from RNA taken from PBMCs. The sample was also linked to a second study, of T cells in Graves' hyperthyroidism and ophthalmopathy. That source adds: Clinical symptoms, serum thyroxine and TRAb, thyroid ultrasound and orbital computed tomography together formed the diagnostic basis.

The chain has TRBV19 and TRBJ1-5; D not certain. The clonotype originates from a man aged 18-30 years with Graves disease. Sequenced here: peripheral blood mononuclear cells (PBMCs), sampled at new diagnosis, from a patient treated with antithyroid drugs. The CDR3 spells CASSIRANQPQHF. In nucleotides, the CDR3 is TGTGCCAGTAGTATAAGGGCCAATCAGCCCCAGCATTTT.